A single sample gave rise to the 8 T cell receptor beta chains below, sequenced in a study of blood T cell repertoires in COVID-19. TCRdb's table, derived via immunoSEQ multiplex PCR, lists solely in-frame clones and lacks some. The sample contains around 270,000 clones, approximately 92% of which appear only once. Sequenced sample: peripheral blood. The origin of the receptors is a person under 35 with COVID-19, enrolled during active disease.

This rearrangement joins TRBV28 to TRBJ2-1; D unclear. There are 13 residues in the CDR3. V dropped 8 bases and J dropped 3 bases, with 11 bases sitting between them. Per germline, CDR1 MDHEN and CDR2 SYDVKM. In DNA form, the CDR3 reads TGTGCCAGCTCACTCGTCGGCTACAATGAGCAGTTCTTC. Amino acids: CASSLVGYNEQFF.

Here the CDR3 DNA reads TGTGCCAGCAGCGCTTTATCGGGCTATGGCTACACCTTC. This gives the protein CASSALSGYGYTF. The chain uses TRBV6-5 and TRBJ1-2; no firm D call. This CDR3 contains 13 residues. V lost 6 bases and J 4 bases, leaving 12 bases between the germline ends. Germline CDR1 and CDR2: MNHEY and SVGAGI.

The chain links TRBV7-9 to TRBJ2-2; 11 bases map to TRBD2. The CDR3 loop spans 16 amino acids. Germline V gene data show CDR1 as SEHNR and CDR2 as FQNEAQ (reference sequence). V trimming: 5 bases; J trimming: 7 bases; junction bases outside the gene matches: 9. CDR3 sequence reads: CASSITSGSRGGELFF. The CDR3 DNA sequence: TGTGCCAGCAGCATAACTAGCGGGAGCCGAGGCGGGGAGCTGTTTTTT.

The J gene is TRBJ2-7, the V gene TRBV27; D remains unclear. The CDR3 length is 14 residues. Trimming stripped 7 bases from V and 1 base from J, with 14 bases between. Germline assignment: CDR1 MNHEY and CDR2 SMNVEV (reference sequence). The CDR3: CASMAATNSYEQYF. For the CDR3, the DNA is TGTGCCAGCATGGCGGCGACCAATTCCTACGAGCAGTACTTC.

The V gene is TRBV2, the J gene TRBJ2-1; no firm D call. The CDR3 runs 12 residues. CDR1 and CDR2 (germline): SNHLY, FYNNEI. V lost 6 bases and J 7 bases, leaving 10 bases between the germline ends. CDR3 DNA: TGTGCCAGCAGCTCCATGGCTAATGAGCAGTTCTTC. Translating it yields CASSSMANEQFF.

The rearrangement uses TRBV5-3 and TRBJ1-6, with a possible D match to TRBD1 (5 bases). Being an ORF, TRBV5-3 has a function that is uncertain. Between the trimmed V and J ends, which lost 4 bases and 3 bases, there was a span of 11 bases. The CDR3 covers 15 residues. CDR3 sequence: CARSMARVYNSPLHF. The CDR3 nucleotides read TGTGCCAGAAGCATGGCCAGGGTCTATAATTCACCCCTCCACTTT.

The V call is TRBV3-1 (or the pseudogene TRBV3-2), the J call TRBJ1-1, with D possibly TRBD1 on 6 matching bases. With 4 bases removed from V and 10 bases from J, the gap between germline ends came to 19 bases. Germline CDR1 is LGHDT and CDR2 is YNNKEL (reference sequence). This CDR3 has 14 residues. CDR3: CASSPSQGHDGAFF. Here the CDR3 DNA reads TGTGCCAGCAGCCCGAGCCAGGGGCATGACGGAGCTTTCTTT.

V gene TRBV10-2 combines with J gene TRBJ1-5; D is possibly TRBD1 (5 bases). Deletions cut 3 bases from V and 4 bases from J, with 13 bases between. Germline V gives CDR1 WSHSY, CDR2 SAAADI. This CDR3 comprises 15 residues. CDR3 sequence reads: CASSESPGGNQPQHF. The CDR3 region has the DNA TGCGCCAGCAGTGAATCGCCTGGGGGGAATCAGCCCCAGCATTTT.